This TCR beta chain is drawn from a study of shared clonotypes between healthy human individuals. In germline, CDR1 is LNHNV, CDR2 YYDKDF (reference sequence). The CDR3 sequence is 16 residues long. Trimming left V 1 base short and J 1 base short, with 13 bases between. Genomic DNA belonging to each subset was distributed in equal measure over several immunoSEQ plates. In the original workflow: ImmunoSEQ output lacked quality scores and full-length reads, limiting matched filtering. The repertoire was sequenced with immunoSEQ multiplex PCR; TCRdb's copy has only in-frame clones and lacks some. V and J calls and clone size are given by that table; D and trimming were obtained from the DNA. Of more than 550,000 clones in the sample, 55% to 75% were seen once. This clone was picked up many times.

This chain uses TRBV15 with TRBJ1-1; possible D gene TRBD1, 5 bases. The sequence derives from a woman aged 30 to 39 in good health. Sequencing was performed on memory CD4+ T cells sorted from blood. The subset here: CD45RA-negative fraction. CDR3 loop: CATSRGVGGSNTEAFF. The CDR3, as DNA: TGTGCCACCAGCAGAGGAGTCGGGGGATCGAACACTGAAGCTTTCTTT.